This T cell receptor (beta chain) was observed in a study of blood T cell repertoires in COVID-19. Looking at the study overall: Samples of COVID-19 (acute and convalescent) were obtained from the United States, Italy and Spain. The cDNA or gDNA used as material had been derived from T cells, B-cell-depleted T cells, or PBMCs.

The CDR3 is 16 amino acids. Trimming left V 2 bases short and J 2 bases short, with 13 bases between. Germline CDR1 reads SGHTA; CDR2 reads FQGNSA. As handled by the study authors: Reference gene primer amplification yielded estimated nucleated cell counts. TCRdb's table, derived via immunoSEQ multiplex PCR, lists solely in-frame clones and lacks some. D and trimming come from the DNA, and the V and J calls and clone size come from that table. The sample includes approximately 170,000 clones, 85% to 90% of them seen just once. Seattle researchers signed up patients amid active infection and tracked them longitudinally.

The rearrangement links TRBV7-2 to TRBJ1-5, with D hard to call. The sequence was obtained from a woman of 80 years or more with COVID-19, enrolled during active disease. Sequenced input: peripheral blood. CDR3 coding DNA: TGTGCCAGCAGCTTATCGTGGGCGGGCGGCAATCAGCCCCAGCATTTT. Translated, it gives CASSLSWAGGNQPQHF.